This TCR beta chain stems from a study of T-cell reconstitution after alpha-beta-depleted transplantation in children. The CDR3 covers 20 residues. The germline V gene has CDR1 SGHAT and CDR2 FQDESV (reference sequence). With 5 bases clipped from V and 0 bases from J, the junction kept 19 bases outside the gene matches. Unique molecular identifiers were incorporated when the TCRbeta library was constructed. In TCRdb, the PCR reads were re-called with MiXCR into one record per CDR3 protein. The sample lists hundreds of thousands of distinct CDR3 sequences, over 15% occurring once. This receptor was taken from a human donor who donated a stem cell graft to a child with acute myeloid leukemia. J is TRBJ2-7 and V is TRBV11-1; 10 nucleotides agree with TRBD2. The sequenced sample was PBMCs from the stem cell graft donor, obtained from the stem cell graft. CDR3 region: CASSPSGVAGGQYGSYEQYF. As DNA, the CDR3 is TGTGCCAGCAGCCCTTCGGGAGTAGCGGGGGGCCAATACGGCTCCTACGAGCAGTACTTC.